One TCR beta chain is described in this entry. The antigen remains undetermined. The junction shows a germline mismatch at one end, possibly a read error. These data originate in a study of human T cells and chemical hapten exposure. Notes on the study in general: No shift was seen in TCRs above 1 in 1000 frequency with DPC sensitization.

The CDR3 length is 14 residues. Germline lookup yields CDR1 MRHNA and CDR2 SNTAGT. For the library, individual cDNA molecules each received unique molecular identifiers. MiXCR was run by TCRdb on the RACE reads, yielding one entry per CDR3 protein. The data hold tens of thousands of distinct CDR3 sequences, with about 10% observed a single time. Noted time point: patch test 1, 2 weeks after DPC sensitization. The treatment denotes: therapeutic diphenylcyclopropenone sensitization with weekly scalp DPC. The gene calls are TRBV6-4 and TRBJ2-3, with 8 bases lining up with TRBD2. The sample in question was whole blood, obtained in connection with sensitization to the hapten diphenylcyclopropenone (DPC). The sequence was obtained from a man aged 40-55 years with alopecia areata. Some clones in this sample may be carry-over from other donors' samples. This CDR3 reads CASSASGSIDTQYF. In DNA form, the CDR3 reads TGTGCCAGCAGTGCGAGCGGGAGCATAGATACGCAGTATTTT.